This T cell receptor (beta chain) was captured in a study of shared clonotypes between healthy human individuals. Terminally differentiated effector memory CD45RA+ cells were excluded from the naive CD8 cells, which were CD45RO-negative and positively selected for CCR7. Each cell subset's genomic DNA was divided evenly among several immunoSEQ plates. As handled by the study authors: ImmunoSEQ output lacked quality scores and full-length reads, limiting matched filtering. Repertoires were generated with immunoSEQ multiplex PCR, while TCRdb's copy carries only in-frame clones and drops some. V and J calls and clone size are as listed in that table; D and trimming were resolved from the DNA. The profile shows approximately 1.9 million clones, over 85% of them singletons. This clone turned up a few times. Trimming removed 3 bases from V and 4 bases from J, with 9 bases in between. In germline, CDR1 is LNHDA, CDR2 SQIVND (reference sequence). The CDR3 is 13 residues long.

The receptor was derived from a man in his late teens or twenties in good health. Some clones in this sample may be carry-over from other donors' samples. The genes are TRBV19 and TRBJ1-1; D gene uncertain. The sample was naive CD8+ T cells from PBMCs. CDR3 amino acids: CASSMGIGTEAFF. The CDR3 DNA reads as TGTGCCAGTAGTATGGGCATCGGCACTGAAGCTTTCTTT. Supplemented by reference TRBV19 and TRBJ1-1, the full variable domain reads DGGITQSPKYLFRKEGQNVTLSCEQNLNHDAMYWYRQDPGQGLRLIYYSQIVNDFQKGDIAEGYSVSREKKESFPLTVTSAQKNPTAFYLCASSMGIGTEAFFGQGTRLTVV.